The 3 T cell receptor beta chains below come from one sample, sequenced in a study of Ad26.COV2.S vaccination and SARS-CoV-2 variants. Treatment denoted: 19 received Ad26.COV2.S at low or high dose, single or two shots; 5 received placebo; per-sample allocation not given. Collection of samples fell on day 63 after the first vaccine or placebo injection. Only in-frame clones appear in the TCRdb table, and some are missing; sequencing was by immunoSEQ multiplex PCR. Of about 350,000 clones listed, less than 90% are singletons. The sample consisted of peripheral blood, taken in a trial of Ad26.COV2.S vaccine versus placebo. These TCRs come from a person between 18 and 60 years old who received the Ad26.COV2.S COVID-19 vaccine or a placebo.

The chain couples TRBV30 to TRBJ1-2; D remains ambiguous. The CDR3 extends over 10 amino acids. Germline V gene sequence: CDR1 GTSNPN, CDR2 SVGIG (reference sequence). V lost 5 bases and J lost 5, with 6 bases in between. Here the CDR3 reads CAWDGYGYTF. The CDR3 nucleotides are TGTGCCTGGGACGGTTATGGCTACACCTTC.

The chain is built from TRBV30 and TRBJ1-6; D might be TRBD1 (5 bases). Germline V gives CDR1 GTSNPN, CDR2 SVGIG (reference sequence). Trimming shortened V by 6 bases and J by 10 bases, and 19 bases separated the two germline ends. The CDR3 consists of 14 residues. The CDR3 DNA is TGTGCCTGCTCTACAGGCGTTGGTGGGTCACCCCTCCACTTT. It specifies CACSTGVGGSPLHF. The variable domain in full, with the rest retrieved from reference TRBV30 and TRBJ1-6, is SQTIHQWPATLVQPVGSPLSLECTVEGTSNPNLYWYRQAAGRGLQLLFYSVGIGQISSEVPQNLSASRPQDRQFILSSKKLLLSDSGFYLCACSTGVGGSPLHFGNGTRLTVT.

The genes are TRBV7-9 and TRBJ1-4, with D hard to call. V was cut by 5 bases and J by 7 bases, with 17 bases left in between. The CDR3 is 15 residues long. The germline V gene encodes CDR1 SEHNR and CDR2 FQNEAQ (reference sequence). In DNA form, the CDR3 reads TGTGCCAGCAGCATCCAATCCGTCTCAGGTGAAAAACTGTTTTTT. Translation: CASSIQSVSGEKLFF.